This TCR beta chain was captured by sequencing in a study of blood T cell repertoires in COVID-19 (dated by TCRdb to the early 2020s). About the investigation overall: Samples covering the acute and convalescent phases of COVID-19 were provided by collaborators in the United States, Italy and Spain. Where available, HLA class I and class II types were taken from metadata supplied by the sample provider and were not determined by assay-based typing. Samples were obtained from the ongoing ImmuneRACE study (first 160 participants) and from 1,254 subjects provided by 6 global collaborators. The repertoires were released in a freely available public database meant as a resource for research on the immune response to SARS-CoV-2. The prospective study material was composed of cDNA or gDNA derived from T cells, B-cell-depleted T cells, or PBMCs. A de-identified subject ID, COVID-19 status, age in years and sex were almost always included in the sample metadata. Deeply sampled blood TCRbeta repertoires from subjects exposed to, actively infected with, or recovered from COVID-19 were included in the dataset. The study at large found these results: Clinical and demographic metadata were provided uncurated, with the amount varying by source and participant.

Participants in the prospective study were enrolled through a virtual design, were aged roughly 18 to 90 years, and lived in about 25 United States geographic areas. In the prospective study, cohorts were assigned on the basis of participant-reported clinical history obtained from a screening survey and a study questionnaire. Each participant in the prospective study had whole blood, serum and a nasopharyngeal or oropharyngeal swab collected by mobile phlebotomists. Over a roughly 2-month period, participants in the prospective study had the option of providing additional blood draws and questionnaires. Before DNA extraction, blood samples from the prospective study were shipped at room temperature or frozen. The immunoSEQ Assay, a bias-controlled multiplex PCR, was used to amplify TCRbeta CDR3 regions from genomic DNA. Regarding the original processing steps: Within the assay, amplification of reference gene primers was used to estimate how many nucleated cells each sample contained. Sequence reads were collapsed and filtered to measure the absolute abundance of every unique TCRbeta CDR3 rearrangement. For each sample, productive Simpson clonality was calculated as the square root of Simpson's diversity index across productive rearrangements. Drawn from immuneACCESS, this table holds only the in-frame rearrangements with V and J called that TCRdb kept. Clones are partly lost; checked studies trace under half to an unresolved V gene and leave the rest unexplained. V and J calls and clone size come straight from that table; D and trimming were deduced from the DNA. The sample has approximately 230,000 clones on record, about nine tenths of them singletons. The ten biggest clones cover roughly 6.3% of the sample.

In regard to this clone: Its antigen remains unidentified. Base qualities are not recorded, but no much larger clone differs from it by a single base.

Sequencing input: PBMCs or T cells enriched from blood (not recorded which). The receptor's source is a woman under 40 with acute COVID-19.

The nucleotides read TGTGCCAGCAGCCTACAGGGGGCCTCTGGCTACACCTTC. It specifies CASSLQGASGYTF. The chain is made from TRBV2 and TRBJ1-2, and 9 junctional nucleotides match TRBD1. Trimmed from V: 6 bases; trimmed from J: 7 bases; junction bases lacking a gene match: 6. According to the germline V gene, CDR1 reads SNHLY and CDR2 reads FYNNEI. The CDR3, from cysteine to phenylalanine, totals 13 residues. The sequence is cut down to CDR3 DNA, 39 bases in frame from base 1.